This record concerns one TCR beta chain sequence. Its target is unknown. These data belong to a study of blood T cells in healthy people across ages. Points from the study as a whole: Long-lived donors carried more naive CD4+ cells and greater diversity than aged donors. While age rose, TCR beta diversity per million T cells dropped in a roughly linear way.

A second PCR of about 7 to 11 cycles used a sample-barcoded 5' primer and a J-beta primer mix. With 12 random nucleotides, a template-switch adaptor tagged each individual cDNA molecule. A single record per CDR3 protein comes from TCRdb applying MiXCR to the 5' RACE reads. The table shows under 700,000 distinct CDR3 sequences, with approximately 25% occurring only once. Trimming removed 0 bases at V and 5 bases at J, with 5 bases between. Germline V gene data show CDR1 as SGHRS and CDR2 as YFSETQ. The CDR3 covers 12 residues. This sample was also put to use in a study of T cells of mothers and their children. That source adds: All extracted RNA went into cDNA synthesis, about 1.4 ug per 15 ul.

V and J are TRBV5-1 and TRBJ1-1, with D hard to call. The specimen sequenced was blood. The clonotype was recovered from a boy younger than 18 in good health. The CDR3 nucleotides are TGCGCCAGCAGCTTGGATCCTACTGAAGCTTTCTTT. It codes for CASSLDPTEAFF.